Listed below are T cell receptor beta chains from one sample, sequenced in a study of OX40 agonist ivuxolimab in advanced cancers. Profiling relied on immunoSEQ multiplex PCR, and the TCRdb table lists in-frame clones only, not all of them. This sample carries fewer than 55,000 clones, around 84% of them seen once, and the ten largest clones take around 1.6%. This sample comprised CD4+ or CD8+ T cells sorted from blood, obtained in a trial of the OX40 agonist ivuxolimab. These receptors came from an adult with an advanced solid tumor such as melanoma, head and neck, liver or kidney cancer. Each CDR3 is given without its conserved first and last residue. Each record gives: clone size, V gene, J gene, CDR3 protein. Clone size appears in some rows only: once, few, many, or a class for an expanded clone.

clone size: -; V gene: TRBV29-1; J gene: TRBJ2-7; CDR3 protein: SVATGLDEQY
clone size: few; V gene: TRBV5-4; J gene: TRBJ1-2; CDR3 protein: ASSLGQGASGYT
clone size: -; V gene: TRBV27; J gene: TRBJ2-7; CDR3 protein: ASRLAGTYEQY
clone size: few; V gene: TRBV14; J gene: TRBJ1-5; CDR3 protein: ASSQGHGRPQH
clone size: -; V gene: TRBV18; J gene: TRBJ2-7; CDR3 protein: ASSPSGDYEQY
clone size: -; V gene: TRBV28; J gene: TRBJ1-5; CDR3 protein: ASSFISRGNQPQH
clone size: once; V gene: TRBV25-1; J gene: TRBJ1-1; CDR3 protein: ASSEQGGSTEAF
clone size: -; V gene: TRBV9; J gene: TRBJ2-1; CDR3 protein: ASSSGGRSQAQF
clone size: medium-sized; V gene: TRBV9; J gene: TRBJ2-7; CDR3 protein: ASSASSGTTSYEQY
clone size: few; V gene: TRBV19; J gene: TRBJ1-5; CDR3 protein: ASSMGRGRQPQH
clone size: -; V gene: TRBV27; J gene: TRBJ2-3; CDR3 protein: ASIPQAGEYGTQY
clone size: -; V gene: TRBV28; J gene: TRBJ2-7; CDR3 protein: ASSRGTASSYEQY
clone size: once; V gene: TRBV10-3; J gene: TRBJ1-2; CDR3 protein: AISESAGEANYGYT
clone size: -; V gene: TRBV28; J gene: TRBJ2-7; CDR3 protein: ASRPPDGRHEQY
clone size: -; V gene: TRBV5-1; J gene: TRBJ2-3; CDR3 protein: ASSFSRGPDTQY
clone size: -; V gene: TRBV7-2; J gene: TRBJ2-2; CDR3 protein: ASSLQGGELF
clone size: -; V gene: TRBV15; J gene: TRBJ2-1; CDR3 protein: ATSRESAGVMNEQF
clone size: -; V gene: TRBV19; J gene: TRBJ1-1; CDR3 protein: ASSTSRGTANTEAF
clone size: -; V gene: TRBV11-2; J gene: TRBJ2-7; CDR3 protein: ASIGQTYEQY
clone size: few; V gene: TRBV28; J gene: TRBJ1-5; CDR3 protein: ASRKSLLSNQPQH
clone size: -; V gene: TRBV19; J gene: TRBJ2-1; CDR3 protein: ASKPTGANYNEQF
clone size: -; V gene: TRBV28; J gene: TRBJ2-1; CDR3 protein: ASSPRLAGNNEQF
clone size: -; V gene: TRBV28; J gene: TRBJ1-1; CDR3 protein: ASSLGRKDTEAF
clone size: -; V gene: TRBV5-1; J gene: TRBJ2-7; CDR3 protein: ASSLDGYEQY
clone size: -; V gene: TRBV28; J gene: TRBJ1-3; CDR3 protein: ASSLYWVTSGNTIY
clone size: -; V gene: TRBV7-2; J gene: TRBJ2-2; CDR3 protein: ASSLEPTGNTGELF
clone size: -; V gene: TRBV5-5; J gene: TRBJ1-5; CDR3 protein: ASGHNPGDQPQH
clone size: -; V gene: TRBV19; J gene: TRBJ1-2; CDR3 protein: ASRLDRSYGYT